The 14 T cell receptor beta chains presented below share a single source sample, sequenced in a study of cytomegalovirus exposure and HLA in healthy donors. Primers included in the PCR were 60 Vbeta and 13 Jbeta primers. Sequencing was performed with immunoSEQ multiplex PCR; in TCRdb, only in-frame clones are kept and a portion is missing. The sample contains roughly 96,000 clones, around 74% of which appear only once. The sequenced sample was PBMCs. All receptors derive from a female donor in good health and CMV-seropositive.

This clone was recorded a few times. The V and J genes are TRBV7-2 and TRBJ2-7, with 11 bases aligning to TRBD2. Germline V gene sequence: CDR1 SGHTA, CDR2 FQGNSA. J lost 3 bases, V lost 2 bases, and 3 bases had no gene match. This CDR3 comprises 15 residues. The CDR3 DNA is TGTGCCAGCAGCTTAACCCTAGCGGGGGGCTACGAGCAGTACTTC. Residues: CASSLTLAGGYEQYF.

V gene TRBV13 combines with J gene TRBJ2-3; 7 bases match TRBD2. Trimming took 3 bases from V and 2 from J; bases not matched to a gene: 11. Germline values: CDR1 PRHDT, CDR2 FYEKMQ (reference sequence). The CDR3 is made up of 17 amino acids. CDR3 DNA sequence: TGTGCCAGCAGCTTGGACTTGACCGGGACTACCACAGATACGCAGTATTTT. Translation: CASSLDLTGTTTDTQYF. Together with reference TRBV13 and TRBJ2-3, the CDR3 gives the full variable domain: AAGVIQSPRHLIKEKRETATLKCYPIPRHDTVYWYQQGPGQDPQFLISFYEKMQSDKGSIPDRFSAQQFSDYHSELNMSSLELGDSALYFCASSLDLTGTTTDTQYFGPGTRLTVL.

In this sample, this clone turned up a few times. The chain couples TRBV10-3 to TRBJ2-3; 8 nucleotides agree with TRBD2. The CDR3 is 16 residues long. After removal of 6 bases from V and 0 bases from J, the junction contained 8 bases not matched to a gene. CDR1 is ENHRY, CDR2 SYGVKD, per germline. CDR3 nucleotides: TGTGCCATCAGGGGGTGGTCGGGAGGGAGCACAGATACGCAGTATTTT. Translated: CAIRGWSGGSTDTQYF.

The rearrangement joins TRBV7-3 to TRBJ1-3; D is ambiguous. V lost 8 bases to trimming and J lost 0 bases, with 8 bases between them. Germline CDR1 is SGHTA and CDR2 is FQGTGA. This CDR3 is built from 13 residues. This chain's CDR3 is CASSPSSGNTIYF. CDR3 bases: TGTGCCAGCTCGCCCAGCTCTGGAAACACCATATATTTT.

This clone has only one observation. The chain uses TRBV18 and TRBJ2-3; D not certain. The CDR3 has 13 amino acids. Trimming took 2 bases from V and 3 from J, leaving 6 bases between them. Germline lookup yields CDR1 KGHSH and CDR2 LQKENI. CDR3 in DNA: TGTGCCAGCTCACCAGTACTGACAGATACGCAGTATTTT. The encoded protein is CASSPVLTDTQYF.

CDR3 coding DNA: TGTGCCTCGAAGGGGGGGACAGGTACTACTACGAGTCTGTCGGAAGCTTTCTTT. This sequence encodes CASKGGTGTTTSLSEAFF. V is TRBV30 and J is TRBJ1-1; the match to TRBD1 covers 8 bases. Germline CDR1 reads GTSNPN; CDR2 reads SVGIG (reference sequence). This CDR3 has 18 residues. With V trimmed by 7 bases and J by 8 bases, 27 bases remained unmatched.

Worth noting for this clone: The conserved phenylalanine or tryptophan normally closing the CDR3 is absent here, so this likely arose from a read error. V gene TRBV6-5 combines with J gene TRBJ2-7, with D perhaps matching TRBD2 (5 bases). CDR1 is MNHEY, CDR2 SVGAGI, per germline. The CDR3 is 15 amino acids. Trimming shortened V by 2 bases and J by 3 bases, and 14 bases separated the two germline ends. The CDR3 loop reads CASSYGGSPNYEQYL. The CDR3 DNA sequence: TGTGCCAGCAGTTACGGCGGGTCCCCTAACTACGAGCAGTACCTC.

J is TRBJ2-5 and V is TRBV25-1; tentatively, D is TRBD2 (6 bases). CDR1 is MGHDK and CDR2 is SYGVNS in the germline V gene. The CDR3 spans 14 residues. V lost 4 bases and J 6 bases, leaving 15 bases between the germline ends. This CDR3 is CASSGGTRDQTQYF. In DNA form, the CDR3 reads TGTGCCAGCAGTGGCGGGACGAGGGACCAGACCCAGTACTTC.

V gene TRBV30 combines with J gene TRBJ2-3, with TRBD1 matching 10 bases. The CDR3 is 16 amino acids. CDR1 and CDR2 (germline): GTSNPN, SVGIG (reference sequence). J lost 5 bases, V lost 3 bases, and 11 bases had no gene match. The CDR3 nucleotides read TGTGCCTGGAGCAAAATTTGGACAGGGGGAGTAGATACGCAGTATTTT. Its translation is CAWSKIWTGGVDTQYF.

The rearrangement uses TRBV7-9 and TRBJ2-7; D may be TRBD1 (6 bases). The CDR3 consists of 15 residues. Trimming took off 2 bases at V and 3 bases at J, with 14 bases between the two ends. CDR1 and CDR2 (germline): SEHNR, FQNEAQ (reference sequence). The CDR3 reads CASSLRVGRGYEQYF. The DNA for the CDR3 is TGTGCCAGCAGCTTACGGGTAGGCAGGGGCTACGAGCAGTACTTC.

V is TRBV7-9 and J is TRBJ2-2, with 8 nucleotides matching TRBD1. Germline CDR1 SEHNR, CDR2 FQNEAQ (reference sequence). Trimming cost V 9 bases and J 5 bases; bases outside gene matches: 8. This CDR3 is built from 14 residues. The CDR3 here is CARTRGQGTGELFF. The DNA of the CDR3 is TGTGCCAGAACCCGAGGACAGGGTACCGGGGAGCTGTTTTTT. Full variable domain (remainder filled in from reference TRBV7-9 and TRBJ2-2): DTGVSQNPRHKITKRGQNVTFRCDPISEHNRLYWYRQTLGQGPEFLTYFQNEAQLEKSRLLSDRFSAERPKGSFSTLEIQRTEQGDSAMYLCARTRGQGTGELFFGEGSRLTVL.

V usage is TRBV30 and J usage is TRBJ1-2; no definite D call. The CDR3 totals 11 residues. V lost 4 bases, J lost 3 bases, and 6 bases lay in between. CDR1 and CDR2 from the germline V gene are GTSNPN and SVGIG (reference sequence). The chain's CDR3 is CAWKPYYGYTF. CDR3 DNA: TGTGCCTGGAAGCCCTACTATGGCTACACCTTC.

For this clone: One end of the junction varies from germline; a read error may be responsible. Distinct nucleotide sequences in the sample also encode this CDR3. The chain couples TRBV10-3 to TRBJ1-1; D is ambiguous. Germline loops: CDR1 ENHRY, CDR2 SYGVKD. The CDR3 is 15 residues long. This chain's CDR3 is CAISSPGTGNTEAFF. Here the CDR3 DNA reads TGTGCCATCAGCTCACCCGGAACGGGGAACACCGAAGCTTTCTTT.

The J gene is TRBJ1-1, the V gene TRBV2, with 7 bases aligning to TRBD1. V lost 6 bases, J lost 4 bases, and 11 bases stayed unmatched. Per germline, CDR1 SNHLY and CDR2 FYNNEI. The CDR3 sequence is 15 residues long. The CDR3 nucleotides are TGTGCCAGCAGGGAGGGGGCCAGTTTCGGCACTGAAGCTTTCTTT. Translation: CASREGASFGTEAFF.